This T cell receptor (beta chain) was profiled in a study of blood T cell repertoires in COVID-19. Germline V CDR1 and CDR2: LGHNA, YNFKEQ. The CDR3 totals 15 residues. Measured with immunoSEQ multiplex PCR; TCRdb has only the in-frame clones, and not every one. In the table there are tens of thousands of clones, about 88% of which are singletons. With respect to this clone: One junction end disagrees with the germline gene, perhaps due to a read error.

The chain uses TRBV4-2 and TRBJ2-2, with D uncertain. The sample consisted of peripheral blood. This TCR was recovered from a human donor in a cohort sampled during active COVID-19. CDR3 residues: CASSKETSNTGELFF. The CDR3 DNA sequence: TGTGCCAGCAGCAAAGAGACTTCGAACACCGGGGAGCTGTTTTTT.